This T cell receptor beta chain was identified in a study of read filtering for tumor transcriptome and immune sequencing. Molecular barcoded adaptors covering alpha/delta and beta/gamma chains were used on 400 to 450 ng RNA. Each CDR3 protein is one row after TCRdb ran MiXCR on the reads. The sample yields 40,000 or so distinct CDR3 sequences, around 15% seen once. The trim removed 5 bases at V and 4 bases at J, leaving 7 bases unmatched. From germline, CDR1 is LGHNT and CDR2 FRNRAP. The CDR3 loop spans 16 amino acids. The sequence derives from a donor at least 40 years old with multiple myeloma. The V call is TRBV12-5, the J call TRBJ2-1; the match to TRBD2 covers 11 bases. Sequenced material: a population of CD138-negative cells sorted from bone marrow. The CDR3 DNA reads as TGTGCTAGTGGTACCCCGGGACTAGCGGAGTACAATGAGCAGTTCTTC. Its translation is CASGTPGLAEYNEQFF. Variable domain in full (rest from reference TRBV12-5 and TRBJ2-1): DARVTQTPRHKVTEMGQEVTMRCQPILGHNTVFWYRQTMMQGLELLAYFRNRAPLDDSGMPKDRFSAEMPDATLATLKIQPSEPRDSAVYFCASGTPGLAEYNEQFFGPGTRLTVL.